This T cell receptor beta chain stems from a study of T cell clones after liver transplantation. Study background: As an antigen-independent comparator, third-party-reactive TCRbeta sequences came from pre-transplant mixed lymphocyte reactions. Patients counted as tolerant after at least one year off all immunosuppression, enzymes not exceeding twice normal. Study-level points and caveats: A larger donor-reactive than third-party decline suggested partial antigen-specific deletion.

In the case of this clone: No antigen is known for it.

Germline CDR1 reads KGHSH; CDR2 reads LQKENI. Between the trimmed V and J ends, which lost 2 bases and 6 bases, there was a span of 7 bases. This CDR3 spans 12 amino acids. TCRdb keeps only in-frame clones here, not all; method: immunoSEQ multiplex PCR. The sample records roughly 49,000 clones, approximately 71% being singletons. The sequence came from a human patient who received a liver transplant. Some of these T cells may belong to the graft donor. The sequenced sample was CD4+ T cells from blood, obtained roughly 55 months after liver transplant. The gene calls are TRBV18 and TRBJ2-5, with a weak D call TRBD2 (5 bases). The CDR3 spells CASSPGRKTQYF. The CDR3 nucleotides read TGTGCCAGCTCACCAGGGAGAAAGACCCAGTACTTC.